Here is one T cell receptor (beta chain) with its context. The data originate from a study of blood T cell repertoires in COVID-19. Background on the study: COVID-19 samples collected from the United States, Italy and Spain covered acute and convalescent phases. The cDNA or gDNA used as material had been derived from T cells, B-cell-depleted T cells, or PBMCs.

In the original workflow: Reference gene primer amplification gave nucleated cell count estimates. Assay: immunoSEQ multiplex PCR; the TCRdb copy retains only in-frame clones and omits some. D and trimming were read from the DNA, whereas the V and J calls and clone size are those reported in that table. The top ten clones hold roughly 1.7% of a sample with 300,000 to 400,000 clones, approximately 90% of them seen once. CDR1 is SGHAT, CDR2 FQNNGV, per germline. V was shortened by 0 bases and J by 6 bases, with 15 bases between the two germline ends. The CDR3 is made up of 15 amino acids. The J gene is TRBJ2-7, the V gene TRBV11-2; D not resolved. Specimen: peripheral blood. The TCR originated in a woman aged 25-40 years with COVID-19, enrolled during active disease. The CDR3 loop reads CASSLEAYRSGEQYF. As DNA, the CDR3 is TGTGCCAGCAGCTTAGAAGCCTACCGGTCAGGCGAGCAGTACTTC.